The present entry profiles one TCR beta chain with its context. Its target is unknown. This entry belongs to a study of a mutant IDH1 vaccine in newly diagnosed glioma. On the study more broadly: Every participant had undergone radiotherapy, temozolomide, or both before, and most underwent both.

V was cut by 5 bases and J by 9 bases, with 14 bases left in between. Germline CDR1 and CDR2: SGHTA and FQGNSA. This CDR3 region has 14 residues. The time point here: week 35, safety follow-up. The vaccine gave 300 ug of a 20-mer mutant IDH1 peptide subcutaneously per dose. Newly diagnosed WHO grade 3 or 4 IDH1-mutant, ATRX-lost astrocytomas were identified in the donors. Method: immunoSEQ multiplex PCR; TCRdb's copy keeps in-frame clones and lacks some. The data show some 58,000 clones, roughly 76% seen once. This TCR derives from a man aged 35-49 years with glioma. The sequenced sample was PBMCs, obtained from a glioma patient whose treatment included an IDH1 peptide vaccine. V usage is TRBV7-2 and J usage is TRBJ1-6; perhaps TRBD1 as D (5 bases). CDR3 sequence: CASSPRGTVSPLHF. The DNA for the CDR3 is TGTGCCAGCAGCCCTCGGGGGACGGTTTCACCCCTCCACTTT.